These T cell receptor beta chains were read from a single sample in a study of OX40 agonist ivuxolimab in advanced cancers. Sequenced by immunoSEQ multiplex PCR; TCRdb stores in-frame clones only, minus some. The data contain 94,000 or so clones, 84% of them seen just once; the ten biggest clones take up 5.8%. The source material was CD4+ or CD8+ T cells sorted from blood, sampled in a trial of the OX40 agonist ivuxolimab. Receptors were obtained from an adult with an advanced solid tumor such as melanoma, head and neck, liver or kidney cancer. CDR3s include the opening cysteine and the closing phenylalanine or tryptophan. D genes are given only for firm matches. The size field is filled for only some rows; it gives once, few, many or a size class.

.	TRBV11-2	TRBJ2-7	.	TGTGCCAGCAGCCCTTCTCTCCCTCTAAGTTACGAGCAGTACTTC	CASSPSLPLSYEQYF
.	TRBV6-6	TRBJ1-4	.	TGTGCCGCTAAGGCCTCAACTAATGAAAAACTGTTTTTT	CAAKASTNEKLFF
.	TRBV21-1	TRBJ2-1	.	TGTGCCAGCAGCACCTATTTAGGACATTACCTCTCCTACAATGAGCAGTTCTTC	CASSTYLGHYLSYNEQFF
TRBD1	TRBV19	TRBJ2-7	.	TGTGCCAGTAGTGGGGGACAGGTCGCCTACGAGCAGTACTTC	CASSGGQVAYEQYF
.	TRBV5-1	TRBJ2-1	.	TGCGCCAGCAGCTTGGCTCTGACCCGGGACGAGCAGTTCTTC	CASSLALTRDEQFF
.	TRBV11-3	TRBJ2-3	.	TGTGCCAGCAGCTTAGATGGGGGAACGGCAGATACGCAGTATTTT	CASSLDGGTADTQYF
TRBD1	TRBV19	TRBJ1-1	.	TGTGCCAGTAGTATCCCCCGGACAGGCCGAATGAACACTGAAGCTTTCTTT	CASSIPRTGRMNTEAFF
TRBD2	TRBV4-2	TRBJ2-1	.	TGTGCCAGCAGCCAAGATCCTAGCGGGATTTACAATGAGCAGTTCTTC	CASSQDPSGIYNEQFF
.	TRBV7-2	TRBJ1-6	medium-sized	TGTGCCAGCAGCTTACCCTATAGGTCACCCCTCCACTTT	CASSLPYRSPLHF
TRBD1	TRBV2	TRBJ2-3	.	TGTGCCAGCAATTCTAGACAGGGACAAAACACAGATACGCAGTATTTT	CASNSRQGQNTDTQYF
.	TRBV4-2	TRBJ1-1	.	TGTGCCAGCAGCTTGGGGCGGAGCACTGAAGCTTTCTTT	CASSLGRSTEAFF
.	TRBV9	TRBJ1-6	.	TGTGCCAGCAGCGGAAGTTATAATTCACCCCTCCACTTT	CASSGSYNSPLHF
.	TRBV10-1	TRBJ2-6	.	TGCGCCAGCAGTGACGGGACGACCGGGGCCAACGTCCTGACTTTC	CASSDGTTGANVLTF
.	TRBV27	TRBJ1-3	.	TGTGCCAGCAGTCCCGGGGGTCCGGGAAACACCATATATTTT	CASSPGGPGNTIYF
.	TRBV9	TRBJ2-5	.	TGTGCCAGCAGCGGACTGCAAGAGACCCAGTACTTC	CASSGLQETQYF
.	TRBV15	TRBJ2-6	.	TGTGCCACCAGTCCCCCCTCTGGGGCCAACGTCCTGACTTTC	CATSPPSGANVLTF
.	TRBV9	TRBJ2-3	few	TGTGCCAGCAAACGGGGGGCCGTTTCGACAGATACGCAGTATTTT	CASKRGAVSTDTQYF
TRBD2	TRBV11-2	TRBJ2-1	.	TGTGCCAGCAGCTTGGGCCATAGCGGGAGCGGGCAGTTCTTC	CASSLGHSGSGQFF
TRBD2	TRBV27	TRBJ2-7	once	TGTGCCAGCAGTTCGCTCCGACTAGCGGGAGGCCCCTTTCTTATCGAGCAGTACTTC	CASSSLRLAGGPFLIEQYF
TRBD1	TRBV18	TRBJ2-7	once	TGTGCCAGCTCACCGGGACAGGGGAAGGAGCAGTACTTC	CASSPGQGKEQYF
.	TRBV7-2	TRBJ2-1	.	TGTGCCAGCAGCCCCGCCGGGTCAATGAACGATGAGCAGTTCTTC	CASSPAGSMNDEQFF
.	TRBV5-6	TRBJ2-7	.	TGTGCCAGCACCGAGGAGCTTAGGAGCTCCTACGAGCAGTACTTC	CASTEELRSSYEQYF
.	TRBV6-5	TRBJ2-7	.	TGTGCCAGCAGTCCCCGGGCCGACTCCTACGAGCAGTACTTC	CASSPRADSYEQYF
.	TRBV11-2	TRBJ2-2	.	TGTGCCAGCAGCTTTAGGGCTAACACCGGGGAGCTGTTTTTT	CASSFRANTGELFF